This TCR beta chain was found in a study of naive and memory T cell subsets. CD8 T cells were positively selected from what remained after CD4 positive selection. The CDR3 extends over 14 amino acids. Germline CDR1 is MNHEY and CDR2 is SVGEGT. Trimming left V 5 bases short and J 1 base short, with 10 bases between. Both TRBC1 and TRBC2 were covered by a beta constant-region primer of two equimolar oligonucleotides. The ligated cDNA underwent four PCR rounds using SP2 and nested alpha and beta constant-region primers. In TCRdb, the UMI-ligation and nested PCR reads were re-called with MiXCR into one record per CDR3 protein. Here the sample spans 85,000 or so distinct CDR3 sequences, about 10% being singletons.

Specimen: naive CD8+ T cells from blood. This chain uses TRBV6-2 or TRBV6-3 with TRBJ2-3, with D possibly called TRBD1 or TRBD2 (5 bases each). This receptor was identified in a human donor in good health. CDR3 in DNA: TGTGCCAGCAGTAGAGGGGAAGGCACAGATACGCAGTATTTT. Protein: CASSRGEGTDTQYF.